The 32 T cell receptor beta chains in this list originate from one sample, sequenced in a study of regulatory T cells in long-lasting Graves disease. Arm-PCR of CDR3 regions and iRepertoire HTBI primers were used to build TCR beta libraries. TCRdb redid the calling of the multiplex PCR reads with MiXCR, one entry per CDR3 protein. Of about 450,000 distinct CDR3 sequences in the sample, 20% to 25% are singletons; the top ten hold around 26%. Time point reported: persistent/refractory GD, antithyroid drugs over 5 years with positive TRAb. Generation of the TCR library employed RNA extracted from PBMCs. The sequencing used peripheral blood mononuclear cells (PBMCs), collected when the disease was refractory, from a patient treated with antithyroid drugs. All receptors derive from a female donor with Graves disease.

V and J are TRBV5-1 and TRBJ1-1; D remains unclear. V was trimmed by 4 bases and J by 3 bases, leaving 16 bases between them. This CDR3 region has 15 residues. Germline V gene lookup returns CDR1 SGHRS and CDR2 YFSETQ. The DNA of the CDR3 is TGCGCCAGCAGCCCGCAGAAATTATCGGACACTGAAGCTTTCTTT. The encoded protein is CASSPQKLSDTEAFF.

The sample holds many counts of this clonotype. The chain joins TRBV7-2 to TRBJ2-7; D is ambiguous. The V and J ends lost 1 base and 3 bases respectively, with 7 bases between them. The CDR3 runs 13 residues. Per germline, CDR1 SGHTA and CDR2 FQGNSA. The CDR3 sequence: CASSLVKGYEQYF. The CDR3 DNA follows: TGTGCCAGCAGCTTAGTTAAGGGCTACGAGCAGTACTTC.

The rearrangement links TRBV28 to TRBJ2-3; 10 bases map to TRBD2. Germline CDR1 MDHEN, CDR2 SYDVKM. V shed 11 bases, J shed 0 bases, and the junction held 8 bases outside the gene matches. The CDR3 sequence is 15 residues long. The CDR3 DNA sequence: TGTGCCTCCGGGAAGACTAGCGGGAGCACAGATACGCAGTATTTT. Its translation: CASGKTSGSTDTQYF.

This clonotype was counted at least ten times. The J gene is TRBJ2-7, the V gene TRBV6-1; D gene uncertain. The CDR3 runs to 13 residues. Trimming left V 6 bases short and J 0 bases short, with 9 bases between. Germline V gene lookup returns CDR1 MNHNS and CDR2 SASEGT. The CDR3 DNA is TGTGCCAGCAGGAGCCTTAGCTCCTACGAGCAGTACTTC. Amino acid sequence: CASRSLSSYEQYF.

This clonotype was counted a few times. This chain connects TRBV29-1 to TRBJ2-2; D remains ambiguous. From germline, CDR1 is SQVTM and CDR2 ANQGSEA. V gave up 6 bases and J gave up 2 bases, with 10 bases separating them. This CDR3 comprises 13 residues. CDR3 in DNA: TGCAGCGTGGTGCCGCCCAACACCGGGGAGCTGTTTTTT. It is translated as CSVVPPNTGELFF.

A word on this clonotype: A junction end diverges from the germline sequence, so it may reflect a read error. The rearrangement uses TRBV2 and TRBJ1-6, with TRBD1 as a possible D gene (5 bases). The V gene's germline CDR1 is SNHLY and CDR2 FYNNEI. The CDR3 consists of 14 residues. The CDR3: CASSQGVLNSPLHF. The CDR3 DNA is TGCGCCAGCAGCCAAGGGGTCCTAAATTCACCCCTCCACTTT.

On this clonotype: A clone one base away is much larger, so this may be a read error. V is TRBV2 and J is TRBJ1-1; D not resolved. Germline values: CDR1 SNHLY, CDR2 FYNNEI. This CDR3 is 12 amino acids long. CDR3 sequence (DNA): TGTGCCAGCAGTGATGACTTCACTAAAGCTTTCTTT. Protein product: CASSDDFTKAFF.

This clonotype was detected many times. The CDR3 nucleotides read TGTGCCAGCAGTCTGATCCTGGGACAGAGCAATCAGCCCCAGCATTTT. Its protein product is CASSLILGQSNQPQHF. The chain is built from TRBV6-2 or TRBV6-3 and TRBJ1-5, with TRBD1 matching 7 bases. J gave up 1 base and V 5 bases, and 8 bases lay outside the gene matches. The CDR3 is 16 amino acids. From germline, CDR1 is MNHEY and CDR2 SVGEGT.

The chain couples TRBV30 to TRBJ2-5; tentative D call: TRBD1 (6 bases). Germline loops: CDR1 GTSNPN, CDR2 SVGIG (reference sequence). The CDR3 extends over 14 amino acids. With 0 bases removed from V and 5 bases from J, the gap between germline ends came to 13 bases. For the CDR3, the DNA is TGTGCCTGGAGTGTAAGGACAGTTGGGGAGACCCAGTACTTC. It encodes CAWSVRTVGETQYF.

This clonotype was seen only a few times. The chain carries TRBV5-1 and TRBJ2-7; 9 nucleotides align to TRBD1. This CDR3 is 13 amino acids long. V lost 6 bases and J lost 2; bases outside the gene matches: 3. The germline V gene has CDR1 SGHRS and CDR2 YFSETQ. CDR3 protein: CASTRTGAYEQYF. For the CDR3, the DNA is TGCGCCAGCACCCGGACAGGGGCCTACGAGCAGTACTTC.

On this clonotype: Since a much larger clone is just one base distant, this may be a read error. This sequence joins TRBV28 and TRBJ2-2; no clear D. Trimming cost V 2 bases and J 7 bases, with 17 bases left between them. The CDR3 has 16 amino acids. CDR1 is MDHEN, CDR2 SYDVKM, per germline. CDR3 sequence (DNA): TGTGCCAGCAGTTTAACTCCCCGGCTCCGAAACGGGGAGCTGTTTTTT. It yields the protein CASSLTPRLRNGELFF.

As concerns this clonotype: This clone may be a read error of a much larger clone one base away. This chain uses TRBV28 with TRBJ2-7; 10 nucleotides align to TRBD2. The CDR3 loop spans 16 amino acids. From germline, CDR1 is MDHEN and CDR2 SYDVKM. CDR3 sequence (DNA): TGTGCCAGCAGTCGGGGACTAGCGCGTACAGAGGGCGAGCAGTGCTTC. Translation: CASSRGLARTEGEQCF.

J is TRBJ2-7 and V is TRBV20-1; D could derive from TRBD1 or TRBD2 (5 bases each). This CDR3 is 12 amino acids long. V was pared by 6 bases and J by 2 bases, with 11 bases between. Germline lookup yields CDR1 DFQATT and CDR2 SNEGSKA (reference sequence). Written as DNA, the CDR3 is TGCAGTGCACGGGACCAGACCTACGAGCAGTACTTC. Protein: CSARDQTYEQYF.

As concerns this clonotype: Its ends do not fully match the called genes, so a read error is possible. V gene TRBV27 combines with J gene TRBJ2-1; TRBD2 matches 8 bases. CDR3 length equals 15 residues. The germline CDR1 and CDR2 sequences are MNHEY and SMNVEV (reference sequence). Here the CDR3 reads CASSPITGGPYEQSF. The DNA for the CDR3 is TGTGCCAGCAGTCCCATAACGGGAGGGCCCTATGAGCAGTCCTTC.

The rearrangement joins TRBV11-2 to TRBJ2-7; 10 nucleotides agree with TRBD2. CDR3 length: 15 residues. After removal of 5 bases from V and 5 bases from J, the junction contained 9 bases not matched to a gene. Per germline, CDR1 SGHAT and CDR2 FQNNGV. CDR3: CASSARLAGGNEQYF. The DNA for the CDR3 is TGTGCCAGCAGCGCCCGACTAGCGGGTGGAAACGAGCAGTACTTC.

The chain has TRBV28 and TRBJ1-5, with D uncertain. The V end was cut by 4 bases, the J end by 5 bases, with 12 bases between. This CDR3 contains 14 residues. Germline assignment: CDR1 MDHEN and CDR2 SYDVKM. The CDR3 region is CASSSPEPHQPQHF. The CDR3 nucleotides read TGTGCCAGCAGTTCCCCAGAGCCGCATCAGCCCCAGCATTTT.

In this sample, this clonotype turned up many times. The J gene is TRBJ1-4, the V gene TRBV7-9; D is possibly TRBD1 (5 bases). Trimming stripped 6 bases from V and 14 bases from J, with 13 bases between. CDR3 size: 11 residues. CDR1 SEHNR and CDR2 FQNEAQ come from the germline V gene (reference sequence). The CDR3 spells CASSMGVLLFF. In DNA form, the CDR3 reads TGTGCCAGCAGTATGGGGGTATTGCTGTTTTTT.

This clonotype was recorded at least ten times. The chain has TRBV19 and TRBJ1-4; the D is unclear. V was cut by 7 bases and J by 8 bases, with 17 bases left in between. Germline CDR1 reads LNHDA; CDR2 reads SQIVND (reference sequence). This CDR3 is built from 14 residues. Here the CDR3 DNA reads TGTGCCAGTACCCCCGCGACTGTATGGGAAAAACTGTTTTTT. The encoded protein is CASTPATVWEKLFF.

In this sample, this clonotype turned up many times. This sequence joins TRBV7-2 and TRBJ1-2; the D gene is possibly TRBD1 (5 bases). This CDR3 is 13 amino acids long. The germline CDR1 and CDR2 sequences are SGHTA and FQGNSA. With 1 base removed from V and 8 bases from J, the gap between germline ends came to 11 bases. The CDR3 sequence is CASSLVRVEGYTF. The CDR3 DNA follows: TGTGCCAGCAGCTTAGTCAGGGTTGAGGGCTACACCTTC.

This clonotype occurred a few times. V and J are TRBV7-9 and TRBJ1-2; 8 nucleotides agree with TRBD1. Germline CDR1 is SEHNR and CDR2 is FQNEAQ (reference sequence). V shed 1 base and J 6 bases; nucleotides not matched to a gene: 4. This CDR3 region has 14 residues. The DNA of the CDR3 is TGTGCCAGCAGCTTAGGTCAGGGGGCGCATGGCTACACCTTC. It is translated as CASSLGQGAHGYTF.

V is TRBV5-1 and J is TRBJ1-1, with D unresolved. With 2 bases removed from V and 7 bases from J, the gap between germline ends came to 6 bases. Per the germline V gene, CDR1 is SGHRS and CDR2 is YFSETQ. CDR3 length: 11 amino acids. The CDR3 nucleotides read TGCGCCAGCAGCTTTGGGTATGAAGCTTTCTTT. Residues: CASSFGYEAFF.

The chain links TRBV7-8 to TRBJ1-2; D ambiguous. Trimming left V 1 base short and J 0 bases short, with 6 bases between. The CDR3 loop spans 14 amino acids. Germline assignment: CDR1 SGHVS and CDR2 FQNEAQ. CDR3: CASSLEYANYGYTF. In DNA form, the CDR3 reads TGTGCCAGCAGCTTAGAATATGCTAACTATGGCTACACCTTC.

This clonotype was seen only a few times. The chain recombines TRBV20-1 with TRBJ2-7; the match to TRBD2 covers 13 bases. The J segment lost 7 bases and the V segment lost 1 base, leaving 13 bases of the junction unmatched. The length of the CDR3 is 17 residues. Germline CDR1 is DFQATT and CDR2 is SNEGSKA (reference sequence). Here the CDR3 reads CSARVSLAGGLLYEQYF. CDR3 in DNA: TGCAGTGCTAGAGTTTCACTAGCGGGAGGGCTACTGTATGAGCAGTACTTC.

At least ten counts were recorded for this clonotype. The chain has TRBV6-5 and TRBJ2-7; a possible D gene is TRBD2 (6 bases). Germline assignment: CDR1 MNHEY and CDR2 SVGAGI. There are 15 residues in the CDR3. The germline V and J ends were trimmed by 4 bases and 1 base, with 14 bases remaining between them. The CDR3 sequence: CASSSRDFGSYEQYF. Here the CDR3 DNA reads TGTGCCAGCAGTTCCCGGGACTTCGGGTCCTACGAGCAGTACTTC.

The chain uses TRBV5-6 and TRBJ1-4, with D tentatively TRBD1 (5 bases). Trimming took off 0 bases at V and 5 bases at J, with 14 bases between the two ends. The CDR3 loop spans 16 amino acids. Germline lookup yields CDR1 SGHDT and CDR2 YYEEEE. Written as DNA, the CDR3 is TGTGCCAGCAGCTTGGAACCGGGACGTTTCAATGAAAAACTGTTTTTT. As protein: CASSLEPGRFNEKLFF. The variable domain in full, with the rest retrieved from reference TRBV5-6 and TRBJ1-4, is DAGVTQSPTHLIKTRGQQVTLRCSPKSGHDTVSWYQQALGQGPQFIFQYYEEEERQRGNFPDRFSGHQFPNYSSELNVNALLLGDSALYLCASSLEPGRFNEKLFFGSGTQLSVL.

In its sample, this clonotype was seen a few times. The chain combines TRBV2 with TRBJ2-2; tentative D call: TRBD1 (5 bases). The CDR3 sequence is 14 residues long. Deletions cut 7 bases from V and 1 base from J, with 10 bases between. CDR1 is SNHLY and CDR2 is FYNNEI in the germline V gene. Here the CDR3 reads CASMGLVNTGELFF. The CDR3 DNA reads TGTGCCAGCATGGGGCTCGTGAACACCGGGGAGCTGTTTTTT.

The CDR3 spells CASSLDTGTSVSYEQYF. DNA of the CDR3: TGTGCCAGCAGCTTAGACACCGGGACTAGCGTCTCCTACGAGCAGTACTTC. This rearrangement joins TRBV7-8 to TRBJ2-7, with 10 bases that match TRBD2. The length of the CDR3 is 17 residues. Per germline, CDR1 SGHVS and CDR2 FQNEAQ. The junction had 6 bases not matched to a gene; V was cut back by 1 base and J by 0 bases.

The chain has TRBV12-3 or TRBV12-4 and TRBJ2-1; 11 bases match TRBD2. Trimming removed 6 bases from V and 14 bases from J; junction bases left unmatched: 6. CDR3 size: 12 residues. As DNA, the CDR3 is TGTGCCAGCAGCTCGACTAGCGGGAAGAAGTTCTTC. Translation: CASSSTSGKKFF.

The chain joins TRBV14 to TRBJ2-7; 8 bases map to TRBD2. The J segment lost 6 bases and the V segment lost 1 base, leaving 5 bases of the junction unmatched. This CDR3 has 14 residues. Germline CDR1 SGHDN, CDR2 FVKESK. CDR3 coding DNA: TGTGCCAGCAGCCAAGTGGACGGGAGGGGCGAGCAGTACTTC. Its protein product is CASSQVDGRGEQYF.

The rearrangement links TRBV3-1 to TRBJ2-7; D gene uncertain. The germline V gene has CDR1 LGHDT and CDR2 YNNKEL (reference sequence). The V end was cut by 1 base, the J end by 1 base, with 5 bases between. There are 13 residues in the CDR3. The CDR3 is CASSQAVSYEQYF. The CDR3 DNA reads as TGTGCCAGCAGCCAAGCAGTTTCCTACGAGCAGTACTTC.

The sample holds many counts of this clonotype. The chain links TRBV11-2 to TRBJ2-7, with 11 bases aligning to TRBD2. Germline assignment: CDR1 SGHAT and CDR2 FQNNGV. The CDR3 spans 16 residues. V shed 0 bases, J shed 3 bases, and the junction held 4 bases outside the gene matches. The CDR3 sequence is CASSLELAGGRYEQYF. In nucleotides, the CDR3 is TGTGCCAGCAGCTTAGAGTTAGCGGGAGGGCGCTACGAGCAGTACTTC.

This clonotype was found many times. The chain carries TRBV30 and TRBJ1-2; no definite D call. Germline V lookup: CDR1 GTSNPN, CDR2 SVGIG (reference sequence). V was pared by 0 bases and J by 4 bases, with 6 bases between. The CDR3 loop spans 12 amino acids. CDR3 region: CAWSVTAYGYTF. Written as DNA, the CDR3 is TGTGCCTGGAGTGTTACCGCCTATGGCTACACCTTC.